A single sample is the source of the 21 T cell receptor beta chains below, sequenced in a study of siplizumab effects on memory and regulatory T cells. The data were produced by immunoSEQ multiplex PCR, yet TCRdb's version contains in-frame clones alone and is incomplete. The repertoire consists of more than 75,000 clones, with 95% to 97% occurring once and the leading ten covering around 0.03%. Material: naive CD4+ T cells sorted from blood. These receptor sequences come from a human donor in good health.

The chain links TRBV11-3 to TRBJ2-7; either TRBD1 or TRBD2 may supply D (5 bases each). Germline V gives CDR1 SGHNT, CDR2 YENEEA. The V and J ends lost 5 bases and 5 bases respectively, with 16 bases between them. This CDR3 comprises 14 residues. DNA of the CDR3: TGTGCCAGCAGCCCGGGACGGGGTATCGACGAGCAGTACTTC. This sequence encodes CASSPGRGIDEQYF.

This clone was seen just once. This chain joins TRBV7-2 and TRBJ2-3; TRBD2 aligns across 7 bases. Germline V gives CDR1 SGHTA, CDR2 FQGNSA. V lost 3 bases and J lost 5; bases outside the gene matches: 14. CDR3 length: 17 residues. As DNA, the CDR3 is TGTGCCAGCAGCTTGACCTACTCGGGGAGGGGTAAAGATACGCAGTATTTT. It specifies CASSLTYSGRGKDTQYF.

The chain combines TRBV19 with TRBJ1-3; D is unclear. There are 12 residues in the CDR3. Trimming left V 7 bases short and J 3 bases short, with 7 bases between. The germline CDR1 and CDR2 sequences are LNHDA and SQIVND (reference sequence). In DNA, the CDR3 is TGTGCCAGTAAGCCGGGTGGAAACACCATATATTTT. Residues: CASKPGGNTIYF.

A note on this clone: Within the sample, other DNA sequences also encode this same CDR3. J is TRBJ2-3 and V is TRBV9, with TRBD2 matching over 8 bases. After removal of 0 bases from V and 0 bases from J, the junction contained 0 bases not matched to a gene. Germline V lookup: CDR1 SGDLS, CDR2 YYNGEE. CDR3 length: 15 amino acids. CDR3 in DNA: TGTGCCAGCAGCGTAGCGGGGGGGAGCACAGATACGCAGTATTTT. Translating gives CASSVAGGSTDTQYF.

The chain combines TRBV5-6 with TRBJ1-5; D is undetermined. V lost 2 bases, J lost 2 bases, and 2 bases lay in between. Germline V gene lookup returns CDR1 SGHDT and CDR2 YYEEEE. This CDR3 spans 12 amino acids. The CDR3 reads CASSFGNQPQHF. The CDR3 coding sequence is TGTGCCAGCAGCTTTGGCAATCAGCCCCAGCATTTT.

V gene TRBV18 combines with J gene TRBJ1-1; 11 nucleotides line up with TRBD1. The CDR3 is 17 residues long. From germline, CDR1 is KGHSH and CDR2 LQKENI. Losses at the gene ends were 0 bases for V and 5 bases for J; bases not matched to a gene: 8. The CDR3, as DNA: TGTGCCAGCTCACCACCGCTTGGGACAGGGGGTAAGACTGAAGCTTTCTTT. This gives the protein CASSPPLGTGGKTEAFF.

The chain links TRBV2 to TRBJ1-5, with 12 bases aligning to TRBD1. The CDR3 length is 15 residues. Germline assignment: CDR1 SNHLY and CDR2 FYNNEI. Trimming cost V 6 bases and J 6 bases; bases outside gene matches: 6. Written as DNA, the CDR3 is TGTGCCAGCAGCACCGGGACAGGGGGCTCTCAGCCCCAGCATTTT. It is translated as CASSTGTGGSQPQHF.

This clone was picked up one time. The rearrangement joins TRBV4-3 to TRBJ2-5; D perhaps matches TRBD1 (6 bases). The V end was cut by 4 bases, the J end by 2 bases, with 17 bases between. The length of the CDR3 is 16 residues. CDR1 is LGHNA and CDR2 is YSLEER in the germline V gene. The CDR3 sequence is CASSLGASTGQETQYF. CDR3 nucleotide sequence: TGCGCCAGCAGCCTCGGAGCCTCGACAGGTCAAGAGACCCAGTACTTC.

The V call is TRBV7-3, the J call TRBJ2-2; TRBD2 matches 8 bases. V was clipped by 5 bases and J by 2 bases; unmatched bases: 10. Germline V CDR1 and CDR2: SGHTA, FQGTGA. CDR3 length equals 17 residues. CDR3 region: CASSPAGGLENTGELFF. Here the CDR3 DNA reads TGTGCCAGCAGCCCGGCCGGGGGACTAGAAAACACCGGGGAGCTGTTTTTT.

V usage is TRBV27 and J usage is TRBJ2-1, with 8 bases matching TRBD1. Germline V gene data show CDR1 as MNHEY and CDR2 as SMNVEV (reference sequence). The CDR3 spans 17 residues. The ends lost 5 bases at V and 0 bases at J; junction bases unmatched: 9. In DNA form, the CDR3 reads TGTGCCAGCAGTCCAAGAGGACAGGGCAGCTCCTACAATGAGCAGTTCTTC. Its translation: CASSPRGQGSSYNEQFF.

The chain links TRBV5-1 to TRBJ2-7; D remains ambiguous. The CDR3 extends over 14 amino acids. Germline CDR1 SGHRS, CDR2 YFSETQ. V lost 0 bases, J lost 2 bases, and 9 bases lay in between. The CDR3: CASSLGGLPYEQYF. CDR3 DNA sequence: TGCGCCAGCAGCTTGGGGGGTCTTCCCTACGAGCAGTACTTC.

The CDR3 region is CASSESRAGGYNEQFF. In nucleotides, the CDR3 is TGCGCCAGCAGTGAGTCTAGGGCGGGGGGTTACAATGAGCAGTTCTTC. This chain uses TRBV10-1 with TRBJ2-1; 8 nucleotides agree with TRBD2. CDR3 length: 16 residues. Germline CDR1 and CDR2: WNHNN and SYGVQD (reference sequence). With 0 bases clipped from V and 4 bases from J, the junction kept 5 bases outside the gene matches.

V gene TRBV27 combines with J gene TRBJ2-7; a possible D gene is TRBD1 (5 bases). This CDR3 is built from 16 residues. Per the germline V gene, CDR1 is MNHEY and CDR2 is SMNVEV (reference sequence). V was cut by 6 bases and J by 2 bases, with 20 bases left in between. CDR3 nucleotide sequence: TGTGCCAGCAGCCTACACACAACTACAGGAGCCTACGAGCAGTACTTC. Its translation: CASSLHTTTGAYEQYF.

The V and J genes are TRBV6-5 and TRBJ1-1; TRBD1 matches at 8 bases. Germline V gene data show CDR1 as MNHEY and CDR2 as SVGAGI. This CDR3 region has 14 residues. After removal of 2 bases from V and 5 bases from J, the junction contained 4 bases not matched to a gene. The CDR3 DNA sequence: TGTGCCAGCAGTTACCAGGGGGCAGGAACTGAAGCTTTCTTT. This codes for CASSYQGAGTEAFF.

The chain has TRBV5-8 and TRBJ2-2; no clear D gene. Germline V gene sequence: CDR1 SGHTS, CDR2 YDEGEE. V lost 4 bases and J lost 7, with 8 bases in between. The CDR3 consists of 12 residues. The chain's CDR3 is CASSPPFGELFF. CDR3 coding DNA: TGTGCCAGCAGCCCCCCTTTCGGGGAGCTGTTTTTT.

The genes are TRBV5-6 and TRBJ2-1, with D possibly being TRBD2 (6 bases). Trimming took 5 bases from V and 13 from J, leaving 19 bases between them. Germline values: CDR1 SGHDT, CDR2 YYEEEE. CDR3 length: 13 amino acids. The CDR3 DNA sequence: TGTGCCAGCAGTCAATGGGGGGTTAATATTCAGTTCTTC. Protein product: CASSQWGVNIQFF.

The J gene is TRBJ1-1, the V gene TRBV5-4; D is possibly TRBD1 (5 bases). V lost 0 bases, J lost 5 bases, and 23 bases lay in between. Per germline, CDR1 SGHNT and CDR2 YYREEE (reference sequence). This CDR3 region has 18 residues. The CDR3 region has the DNA TGTGCCAGCAGCTTGGAGGTCTCTGGGGGTCCGGCGGAAACTGAAGCTTTCTTT. This translates into CASSLEVSGGPAETEAFF.

This chain joins TRBV20-1 and TRBJ2-7; possible D gene TRBD1, 5 bases. This CDR3 has 11 amino acids. V shed 3 bases and J shed 13 bases, with 16 bases lying between them. Germline V gene sequence: CDR1 DFQATT, CDR2 SNEGSKA (reference sequence). The CDR3 DNA reads TGCAGTGCTAGCATGCAGGGCGGTCCTTACTTC. Residues: CSASMQGGPYF.

The chain uses TRBV27 and TRBJ2-3; the D gene is possibly TRBD1 (6 bases). Trimming cost V 2 bases and J 8 bases, with 17 bases left between them. The germline gives CDR1 MNHEY, CDR2 SMNVEV (reference sequence). This CDR3 has 15 amino acids. The CDR3 region has the DNA TGTGCCAGCAGTTTAGGGACACGCGTCAGTGGTACGCAGTATTTT. It codes for CASSLGTRVSGTQYF.

This clone came up once. This chain uses TRBV10-3 with TRBJ2-7; 9 nucleotides line up with TRBD1. J gave up 1 base and V 10 bases, and 8 bases lay outside the gene matches. The CDR3 is 14 residues long. CDR1 and CDR2 (germline): ENHRY, SYGVKD. The CDR3 sequence: CATGPGTGSYEQYF. In nucleotides, the CDR3 is TGTGCCACAGGCCCGGGGACAGGGTCCTACGAGCAGTACTTC.

The gene calls are TRBV7-9 and TRBJ1-3; no clear D. Trimming stripped 1 base from V and 5 bases from J, with 21 bases between. Per the germline V gene, CDR1 is SEHNR and CDR2 is FQNEAQ (reference sequence). The CDR3 runs 18 residues. CDR3: CASSLVALRTASRNTIYF. The CDR3 DNA follows: TGTGCCAGCAGCTTAGTTGCCCTCCGAACCGCTTCGAGAAACACCATATATTTT. Supplemented by reference TRBV7-9 and TRBJ1-3, the full variable domain reads DTGVSQNPRHKITKRGQNVTFRCDPISEHNRLYWYRQTLGQGPEFLTYFQNEAQLEKSRLLSDRFSAERPKGSFSTLEIQRTEQGDSAMYLCASSLVALRTASRNTIYFGEGSWLTVV.